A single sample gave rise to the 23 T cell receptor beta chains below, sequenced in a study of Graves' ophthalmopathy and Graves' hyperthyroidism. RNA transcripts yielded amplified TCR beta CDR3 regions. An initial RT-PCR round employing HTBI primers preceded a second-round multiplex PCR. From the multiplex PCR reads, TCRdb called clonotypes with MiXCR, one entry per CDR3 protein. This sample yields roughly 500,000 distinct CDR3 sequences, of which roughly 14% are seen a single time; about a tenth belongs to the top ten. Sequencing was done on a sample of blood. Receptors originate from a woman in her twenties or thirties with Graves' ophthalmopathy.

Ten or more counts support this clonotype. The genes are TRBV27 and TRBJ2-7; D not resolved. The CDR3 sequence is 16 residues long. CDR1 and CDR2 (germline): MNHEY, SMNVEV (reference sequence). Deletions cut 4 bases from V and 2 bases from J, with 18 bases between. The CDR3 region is CASSSLPGTRPYEQYF. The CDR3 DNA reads TGTGCCAGCAGTTCGCTCCCAGGAACACGTCCCTACGAGCAGTACTTC.

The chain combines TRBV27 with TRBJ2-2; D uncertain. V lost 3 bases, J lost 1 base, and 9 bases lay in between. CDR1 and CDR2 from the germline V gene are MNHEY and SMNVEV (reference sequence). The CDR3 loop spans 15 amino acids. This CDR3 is CASSFAYKNTGELFF. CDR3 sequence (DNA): TGTGCCAGCAGTTTCGCCTACAAGAACACCGGGGAGCTGTTTTTT.

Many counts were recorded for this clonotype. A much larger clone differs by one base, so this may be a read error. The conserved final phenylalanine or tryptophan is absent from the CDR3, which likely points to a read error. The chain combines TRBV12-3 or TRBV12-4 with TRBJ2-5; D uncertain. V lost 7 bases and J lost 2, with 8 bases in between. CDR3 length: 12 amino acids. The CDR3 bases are TGTGCCAGCACCTCAACGCAAGAGACCCAGTACTCC. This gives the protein CASTSTQETQYS.

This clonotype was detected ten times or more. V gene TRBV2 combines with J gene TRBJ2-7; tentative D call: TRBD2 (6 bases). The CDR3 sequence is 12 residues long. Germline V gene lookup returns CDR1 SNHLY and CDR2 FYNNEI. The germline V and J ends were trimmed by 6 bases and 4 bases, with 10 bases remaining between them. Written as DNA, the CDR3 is TGTGCCAGCAGACCTAGCGCTTACGAGCAGTACTTC. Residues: CASRPSAYEQYF.

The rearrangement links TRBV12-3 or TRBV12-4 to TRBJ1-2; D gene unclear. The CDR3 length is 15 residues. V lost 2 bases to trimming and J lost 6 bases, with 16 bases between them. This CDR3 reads CASSLRLGNWDGYTF. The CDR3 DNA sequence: TGTGCCAGCAGTTTACGGCTGGGAAATTGGGATGGCTACACCTTC.

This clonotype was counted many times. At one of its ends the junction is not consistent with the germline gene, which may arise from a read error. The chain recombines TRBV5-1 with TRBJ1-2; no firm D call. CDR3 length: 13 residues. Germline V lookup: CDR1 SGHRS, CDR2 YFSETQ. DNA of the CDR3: TGTGCCAGCAGTTTTCTAACAGACTATGGCTACACCTTC. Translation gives CASSFLTDYGYTF.

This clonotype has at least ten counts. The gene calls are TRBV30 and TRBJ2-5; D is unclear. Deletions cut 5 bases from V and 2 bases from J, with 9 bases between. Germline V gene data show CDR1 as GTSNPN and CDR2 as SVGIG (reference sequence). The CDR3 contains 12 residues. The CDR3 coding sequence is TGTGCCTGGTCCCCTCGTCAAGAGACCCAGTACTTC. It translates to CAWSPRQETQYF.

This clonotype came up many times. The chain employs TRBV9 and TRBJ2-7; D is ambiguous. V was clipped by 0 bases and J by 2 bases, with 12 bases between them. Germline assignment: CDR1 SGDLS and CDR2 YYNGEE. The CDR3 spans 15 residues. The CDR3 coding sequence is TGTGCCAGCAGCGTAGAAGGTTACGGAACCTACGAGCAGTACTTC. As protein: CASSVEGYGTYEQYF.

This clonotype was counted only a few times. The CDR3 here is CASSFKQALGYTIYF. CDR3 sequence (DNA): TGTGCCAGCAGCTTTAAACAGGCCCTTGGGTACACCATATATTTT. This chain uses TRBV5-4 with TRBJ1-3, with D maybe TRBD1 (5 bases). V was pared by 2 bases and J by 8 bases, with 17 bases between. Germline values: CDR1 SGHNT, CDR2 YYREEE (reference sequence). CDR3 length: 15 residues.

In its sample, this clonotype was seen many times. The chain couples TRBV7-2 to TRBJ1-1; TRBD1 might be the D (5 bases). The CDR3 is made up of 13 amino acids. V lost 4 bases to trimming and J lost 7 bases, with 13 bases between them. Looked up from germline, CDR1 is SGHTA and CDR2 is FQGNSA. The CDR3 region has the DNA TGTGCCAGCAGCTGGGGGGAATTCGGTGAAGCTTTCTTT. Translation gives CASSWGEFGEAFF.

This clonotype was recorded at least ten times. CDR3 nucleotide sequence: TGCAGTGCTAGGGGGGACAGGGGCGCTCAGCCCCAGCATTTT. Translating gives CSARGDRGAQPQHF. V and J are TRBV20-1 and TRBJ1-5; 10 bases fit TRBD1. The CDR3 is 14 amino acids. The germline V gene encodes CDR1 DFQATT and CDR2 SNEGSKA (reference sequence). After removal of 3 bases from V and 6 bases from J, the junction contained 5 bases not matched to a gene.

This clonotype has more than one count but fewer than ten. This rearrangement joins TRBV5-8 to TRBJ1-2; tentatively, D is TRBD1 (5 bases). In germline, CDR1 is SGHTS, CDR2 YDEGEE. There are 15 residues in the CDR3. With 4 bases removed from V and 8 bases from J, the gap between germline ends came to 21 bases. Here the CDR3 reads CASSDDNYRSRGYTF. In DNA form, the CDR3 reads TGTGCCAGCAGCGATGATAACTACAGGTCTCGGGGCTACACCTTC.

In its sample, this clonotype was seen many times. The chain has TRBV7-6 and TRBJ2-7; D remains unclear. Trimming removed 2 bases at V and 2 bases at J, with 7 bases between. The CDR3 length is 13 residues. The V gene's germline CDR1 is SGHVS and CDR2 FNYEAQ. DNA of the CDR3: TGTGCCAGCAGCTTAATCCCCCCCTACGAGCAGTACTTC. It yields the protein CASSLIPPYEQYF.

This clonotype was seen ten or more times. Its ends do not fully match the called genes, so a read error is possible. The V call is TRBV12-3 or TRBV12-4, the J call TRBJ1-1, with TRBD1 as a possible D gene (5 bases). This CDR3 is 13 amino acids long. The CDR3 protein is CASSLGHNTEASF. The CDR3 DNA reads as TGTGCCAGCAGTTTGGGGCACAACACTGAAGCTTCCTTT.

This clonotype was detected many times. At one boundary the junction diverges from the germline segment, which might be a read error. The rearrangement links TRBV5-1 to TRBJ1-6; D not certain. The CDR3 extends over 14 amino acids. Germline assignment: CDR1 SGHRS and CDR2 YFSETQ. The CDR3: CASSFRTGDSPLHF. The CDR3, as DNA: TGCGCCAGCAGCTTCCGGACGGGCGATTCGCCCCTCCACTTT.

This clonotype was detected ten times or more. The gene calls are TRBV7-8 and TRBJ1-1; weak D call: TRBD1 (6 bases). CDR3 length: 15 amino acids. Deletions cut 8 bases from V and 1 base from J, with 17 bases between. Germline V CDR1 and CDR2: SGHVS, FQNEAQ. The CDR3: CASSRPGQKNTEAFF. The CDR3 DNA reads TGTGCCAGCTCCCGACCGGGACAAAAGAACACTGAAGCTTTCTTT.

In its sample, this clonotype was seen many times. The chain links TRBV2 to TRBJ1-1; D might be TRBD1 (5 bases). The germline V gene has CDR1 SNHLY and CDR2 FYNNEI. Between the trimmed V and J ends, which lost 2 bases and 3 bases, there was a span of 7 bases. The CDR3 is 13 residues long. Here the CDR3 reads CASSETRDTEAFF. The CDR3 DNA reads TGTGCCAGCAGTGAAACCAGGGACACTGAAGCTTTCTTT.

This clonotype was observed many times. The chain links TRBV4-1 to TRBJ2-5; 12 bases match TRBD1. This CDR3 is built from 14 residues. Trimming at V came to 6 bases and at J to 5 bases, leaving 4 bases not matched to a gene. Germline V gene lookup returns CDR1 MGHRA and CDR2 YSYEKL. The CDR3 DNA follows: TGCGCCAGCAGTAGGGACAGGGGGCACGAGACCCAGTACTTC. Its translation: CASSRDRGHETQYF.

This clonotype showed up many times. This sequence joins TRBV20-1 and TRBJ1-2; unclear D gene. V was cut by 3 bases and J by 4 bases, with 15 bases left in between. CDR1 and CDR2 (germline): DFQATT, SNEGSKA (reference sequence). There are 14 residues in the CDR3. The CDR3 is CSASVPDLVYGYTF. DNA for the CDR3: TGCAGTGCTAGTGTTCCGGATTTGGTCTATGGCTACACCTTC.

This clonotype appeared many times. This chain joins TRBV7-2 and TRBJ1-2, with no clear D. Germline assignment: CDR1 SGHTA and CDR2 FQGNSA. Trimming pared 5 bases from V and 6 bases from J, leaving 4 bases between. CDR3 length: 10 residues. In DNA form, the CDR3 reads TGTGCCAGCAGCCTAGATGGCTACACCTTC. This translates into CASSLDGYTF.

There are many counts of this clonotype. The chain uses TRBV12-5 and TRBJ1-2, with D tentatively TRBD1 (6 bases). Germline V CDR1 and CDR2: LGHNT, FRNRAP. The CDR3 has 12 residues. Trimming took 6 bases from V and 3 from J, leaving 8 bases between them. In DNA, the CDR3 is TGTGCTAGTGGGGACAGCTACTATGGCTACACCTTC. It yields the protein CASGDSYYGYTF.

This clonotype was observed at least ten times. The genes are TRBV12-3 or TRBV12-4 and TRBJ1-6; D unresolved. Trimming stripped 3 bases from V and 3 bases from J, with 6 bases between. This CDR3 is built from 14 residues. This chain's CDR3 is CASSLGRYNSPLHF. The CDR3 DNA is TGTGCCAGCAGTTTGGGCCGCTATAATTCACCCCTCCACTTT.

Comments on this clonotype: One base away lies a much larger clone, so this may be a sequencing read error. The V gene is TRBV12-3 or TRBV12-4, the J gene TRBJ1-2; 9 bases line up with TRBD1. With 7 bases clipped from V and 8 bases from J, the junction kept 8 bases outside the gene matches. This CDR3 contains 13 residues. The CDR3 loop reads CASTLDRGNGYTF. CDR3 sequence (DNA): TGTGCCAGCACCCTGGACAGGGGTAACGGCTACACCTTC.